These T cell receptor beta chains were read from a single sample in a study of control samples from healthy donors and cancer patients. Clones were sequenced by immunoSEQ multiplex PCR, and TCRdb holds only the in-frame ones, with some missing. The profile shows about 57,000 clones, 91% of them singletons. Sequencing used PBMCs. These receptors originate from a man in his thirties or forties with colorectal cancer. The CDR3 runs from the conserved cysteine through the conserved F or W. Each record gives: J gene, clone size, V gene, CDR3 protein. The size field is filled for only some rows; it gives once, few, many or a size class.

j_call: TRBJ1-2
clone_size: NA
v_call: TRBV3-1/TRBV3-2
cdr3_aa: CASSPTRTVNYGYTF

j_call: TRBJ2-3
clone_size: NA
v_call: TRBV27
cdr3_aa: CASAESAGITDTQYF

j_call: TRBJ1-6
clone_size: NA
v_call: TRBV7-2
cdr3_aa: CASSRTAASSYNSPLHF

j_call: TRBJ2-7
clone_size: NA
v_call: TRBV30
cdr3_aa: CAWSSKYEQYF

j_call: TRBJ1-1
clone_size: few
v_call: TRBV5-1
cdr3_aa: CASSLGQPHTEAFF

j_call: TRBJ2-2
clone_size: NA
v_call: TRBV18
cdr3_aa: CASSTGGTNTGELFF

j_call: TRBJ2-1
clone_size: NA
v_call: TRBV5-4
cdr3_aa: CASSLDGSSYNEQFF

j_call: TRBJ2-1
clone_size: NA
v_call: TRBV5-4
cdr3_aa: CASSLVNLAGPVQEQFF

j_call: TRBJ2-2
clone_size: NA
v_call: TRBV19
cdr3_aa: CASSPRVATGELFF

j_call: TRBJ2-2
clone_size: NA
v_call: TRBV5-1
cdr3_aa: CASSSTPNTGELFF

j_call: TRBJ1-2
clone_size: NA
v_call: TRBV30
cdr3_aa: CAWSFQNYGYTF

j_call: TRBJ1-1
clone_size: NA
v_call: TRBV29-1
cdr3_aa: CSVDPGRTWTTEAFF

j_call: TRBJ1-2
clone_size: NA
v_call: TRBV19
cdr3_aa: CASSADRGPLNGYTF

j_call: TRBJ2-7
clone_size: once
v_call: TRBV4-2
cdr3_aa: CASSQGITYEQYF

j_call: TRBJ1-2
clone_size: NA
v_call: TRBV6-4
cdr3_aa: CASSPEGRALYGYTF

j_call: TRBJ2-3
clone_size: NA
v_call: TRBV5-1
cdr3_aa: CASSLQGGGHDTDTQYF

j_call: TRBJ2-7
clone_size: NA
v_call: TRBV7-2
cdr3_aa: CASSLARNYEQYF

j_call: TRBJ1-1
clone_size: NA
v_call: TRBV21-1
cdr3_aa: CASSNWTGGLNTEAFF

j_call: TRBJ1-5
clone_size: NA
v_call: TRBV6-5
cdr3_aa: CASTDGPNQPQHF

j_call: TRBJ1-1
clone_size: NA
v_call: TRBV5-1
cdr3_aa: CASRKEGQNTEAFF